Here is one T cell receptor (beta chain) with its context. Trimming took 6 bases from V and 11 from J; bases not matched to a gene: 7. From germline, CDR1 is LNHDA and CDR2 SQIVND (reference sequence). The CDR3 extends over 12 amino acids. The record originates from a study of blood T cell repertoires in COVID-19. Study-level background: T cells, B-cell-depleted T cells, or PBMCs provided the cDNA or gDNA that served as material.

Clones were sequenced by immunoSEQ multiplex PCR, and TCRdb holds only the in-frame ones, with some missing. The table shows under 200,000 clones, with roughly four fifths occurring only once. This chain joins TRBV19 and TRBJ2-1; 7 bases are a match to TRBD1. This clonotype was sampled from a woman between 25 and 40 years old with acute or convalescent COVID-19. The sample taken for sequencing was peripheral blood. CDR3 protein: CASSSDRSQQFF. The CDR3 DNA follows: TGTGCCAGTAGCTCGGACAGGTCACAGCAGTTCTTC.